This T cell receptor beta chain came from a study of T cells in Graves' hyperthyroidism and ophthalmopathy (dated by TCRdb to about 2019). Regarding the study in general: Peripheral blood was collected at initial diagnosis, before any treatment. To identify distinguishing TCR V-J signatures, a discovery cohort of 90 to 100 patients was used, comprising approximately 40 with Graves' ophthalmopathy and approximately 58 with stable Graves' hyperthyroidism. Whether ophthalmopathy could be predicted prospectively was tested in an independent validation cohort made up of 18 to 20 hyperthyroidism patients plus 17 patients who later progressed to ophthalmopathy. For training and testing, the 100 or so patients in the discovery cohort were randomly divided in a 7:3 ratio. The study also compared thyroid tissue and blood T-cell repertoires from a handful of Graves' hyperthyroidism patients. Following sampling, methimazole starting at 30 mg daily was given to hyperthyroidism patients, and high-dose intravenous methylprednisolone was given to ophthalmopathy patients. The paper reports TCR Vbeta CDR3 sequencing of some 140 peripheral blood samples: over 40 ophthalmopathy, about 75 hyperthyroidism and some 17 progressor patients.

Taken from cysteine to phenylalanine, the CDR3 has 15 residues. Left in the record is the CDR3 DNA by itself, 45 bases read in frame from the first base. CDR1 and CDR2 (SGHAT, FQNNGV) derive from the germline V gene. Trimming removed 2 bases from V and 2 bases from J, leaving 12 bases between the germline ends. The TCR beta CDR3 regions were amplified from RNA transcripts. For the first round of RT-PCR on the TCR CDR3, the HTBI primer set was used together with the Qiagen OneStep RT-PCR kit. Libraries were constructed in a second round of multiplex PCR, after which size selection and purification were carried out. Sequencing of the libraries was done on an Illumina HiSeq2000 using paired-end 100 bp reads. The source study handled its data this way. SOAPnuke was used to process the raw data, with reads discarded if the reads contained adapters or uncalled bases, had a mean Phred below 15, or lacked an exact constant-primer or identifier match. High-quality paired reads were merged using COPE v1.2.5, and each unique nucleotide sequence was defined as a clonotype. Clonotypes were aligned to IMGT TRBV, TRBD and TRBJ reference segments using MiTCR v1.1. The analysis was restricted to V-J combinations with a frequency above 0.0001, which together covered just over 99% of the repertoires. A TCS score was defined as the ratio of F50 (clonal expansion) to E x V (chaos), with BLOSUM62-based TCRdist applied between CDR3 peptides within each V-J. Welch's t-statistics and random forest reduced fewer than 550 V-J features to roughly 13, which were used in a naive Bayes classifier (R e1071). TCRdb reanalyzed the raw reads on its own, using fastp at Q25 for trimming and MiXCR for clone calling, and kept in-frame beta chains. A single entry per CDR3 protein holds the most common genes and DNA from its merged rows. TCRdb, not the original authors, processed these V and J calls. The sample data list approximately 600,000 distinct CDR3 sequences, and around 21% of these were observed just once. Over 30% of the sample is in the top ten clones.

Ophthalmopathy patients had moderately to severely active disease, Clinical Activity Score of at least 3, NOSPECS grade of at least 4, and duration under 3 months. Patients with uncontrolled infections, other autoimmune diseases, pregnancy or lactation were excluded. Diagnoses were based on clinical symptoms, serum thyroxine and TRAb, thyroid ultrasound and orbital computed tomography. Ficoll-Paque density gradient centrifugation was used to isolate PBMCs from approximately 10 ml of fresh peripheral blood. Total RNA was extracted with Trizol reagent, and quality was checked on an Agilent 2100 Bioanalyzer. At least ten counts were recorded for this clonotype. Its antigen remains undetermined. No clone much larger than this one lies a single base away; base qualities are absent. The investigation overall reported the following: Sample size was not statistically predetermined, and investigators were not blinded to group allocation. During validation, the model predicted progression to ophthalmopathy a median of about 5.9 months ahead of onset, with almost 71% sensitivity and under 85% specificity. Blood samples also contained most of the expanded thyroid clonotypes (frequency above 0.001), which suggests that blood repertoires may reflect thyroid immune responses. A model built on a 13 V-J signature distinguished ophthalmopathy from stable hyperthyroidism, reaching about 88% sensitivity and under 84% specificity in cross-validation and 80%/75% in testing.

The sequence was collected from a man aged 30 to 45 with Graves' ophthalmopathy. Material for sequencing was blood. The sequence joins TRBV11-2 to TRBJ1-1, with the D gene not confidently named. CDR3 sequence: CASSLPTAANTEAFF. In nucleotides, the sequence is TGTGCCAGCAGCTTACCAACCGCAGCAAACACTGAAGCTTTCTTT.